A single sample gave rise to the 5 T cell receptor beta chains below, sequenced in a study of blood T cells in healthy people across ages. Primed by a sample-barcoded 5' primer and a J-beta primer mix, a second PCR proceeded for about 7 to 12 cycles. TCRdb passed the 5' RACE reads through MiXCR, listing each CDR3 protein once. The data hold roughly 680,000 distinct CDR3 sequences, with 45% to 60% observed a single time. Material for sequencing was blood. The receptor source for this set is a woman older than 75 in good health.

There are a few counts of this clonotype. The chain joins TRBV24-1 to TRBJ2-1; either TRBD1 or TRBD2 may fit D (6 bases each). This CDR3 comprises 15 residues. The V gene's germline CDR1 is KGHDR and CDR2 SFDVKD. The V and J ends lost 1 base and 6 bases respectively, with 12 bases between them. The CDR3 sequence: CATSDFLEGGNEQFF. Written as DNA, the CDR3 is TGTGCCACCAGTGATTTCCTCGAGGGGGGCAATGAGCAGTTCTTC.

Only a few counts were recorded for this clonotype. The chain is built from TRBV5-1 and TRBJ2-4, with D possibly being TRBD1 (5 bases). The CDR3 length is 13 residues. CDR1 is SGHRS, CDR2 YFSETQ, per germline. The V end was cut by 0 bases, the J end by 12 bases, with 13 bases between. The CDR3 DNA sequence: TGCGCCAGCAGCTTGGTCTCTGACAGAACTCAGTACTTC. It is translated as CASSLVSDRTQYF.

The chain combines TRBV6-1 with TRBJ2-5; 7 nucleotides align to TRBD2. This CDR3 has 14 residues. The germline gives CDR1 MNHNS, CDR2 SASEGT. Trimming removed 7 bases from V and 1 base from J; junction bases left unmatched: 6. CDR3 region: CASTLGLIQETQYF. CDR3 sequence (DNA): TGTGCCAGCACCCTGGGACTAATCCAAGAGACCCAGTACTTC.

This clonotype was picked up one time. Mismatch with germline at one junction end may stem from a read error. V is TRBV20-1 and J is TRBJ2-3; D remains unclear. This CDR3 comprises 14 residues. Germline values: CDR1 DFQATT, CDR2 SNEGSKA (reference sequence). In DNA, the CDR3 is TGCAGTGCTAGGCCCCCCGTAATCACAGATACGAAGTATTTT. It is translated as CSARPPVITDTKYF.

Ten or more counts support this clonotype. The CDR3 nucleotides are TGTGCCAGCAAAACGGGGCAGGGAGGCTTCAATCAGCCCCAGCATTTT. Its protein is CASKTGQGGFNQPQHF. J is TRBJ1-5 and V is TRBV27, with a possible D match to TRBD1 (5 bases). The length of the CDR3 is 16 residues. V lost 7 bases and J 3 bases, leaving 19 bases between the germline ends. Germline CDR1 and CDR2: MNHEY and SMNVEV (reference sequence).